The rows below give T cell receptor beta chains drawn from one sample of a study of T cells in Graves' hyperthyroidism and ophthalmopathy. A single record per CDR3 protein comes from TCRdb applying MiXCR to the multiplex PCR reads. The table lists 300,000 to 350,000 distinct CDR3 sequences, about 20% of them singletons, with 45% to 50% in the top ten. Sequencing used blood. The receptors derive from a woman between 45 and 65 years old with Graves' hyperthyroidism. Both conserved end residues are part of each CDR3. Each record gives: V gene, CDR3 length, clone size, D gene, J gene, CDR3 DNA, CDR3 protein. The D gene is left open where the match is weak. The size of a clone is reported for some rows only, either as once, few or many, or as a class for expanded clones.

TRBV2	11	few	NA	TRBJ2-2	TGTGCCAGCAGGCTAGCCGGGGAGCTGTTTTTT	CASRLAGELFF
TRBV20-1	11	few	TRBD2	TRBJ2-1	TGCAGTGCTCCGCGGGGGGGGGAGCAGTTCTTC	CSAPRGGEQFF
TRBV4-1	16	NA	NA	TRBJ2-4	TGCGCCAGCAGCCAAGACCCAGGAGCAGCCAAAAACATTCAGTACTTC	CASSQDPGAAKNIQYF
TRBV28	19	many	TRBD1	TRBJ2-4	TGTGCCAGCAGTGGACGAGGGGGGACAGGGGGCTTTGGCAAAAACATTCAGTACTTC	CASSGRGGTGGFGKNIQYF
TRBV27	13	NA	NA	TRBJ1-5	TGTGCCAGCAGGACGGAATTTGGGCGGCCCCAGCATTTT	CASRTEFGRPQHF
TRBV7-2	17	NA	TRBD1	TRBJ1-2	TGTGCCAGCAGCGCGGGACAGGGGCAGGGCAGCGGCTATGGCTACACCTTC	CASSAGQGQGSGYGYTF
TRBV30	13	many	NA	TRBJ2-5	TGTGCCTGGACGGGGCAGGGGGGCGAGACCCAGTACTTC	CAWTGQGGETQYF
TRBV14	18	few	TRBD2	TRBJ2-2	TGTGCCAGCAGCCATCGACTAGCGGGGCTAGGCTTCACCGGGGAGCTGTTTTTT	CASSHRLAGLGFTGELFF
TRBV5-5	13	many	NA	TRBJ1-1	TGTGCCAGCAGCTTAGGAGTTGGGACTGAAGCTTTCTTT	CASSLGVGTEAFF
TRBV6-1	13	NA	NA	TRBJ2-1	TGTGCCAGCAGTGAATACAGTACCAATGAGCAGTTCTTC	CASSEYSTNEQFF
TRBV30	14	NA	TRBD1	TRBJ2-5	TGTGCCTGGAGTATCGGGACAGGGGGAGAGACCCAGTACTTC	CAWSIGTGGETQYF
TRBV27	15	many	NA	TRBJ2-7	TGTGCCAGCAGTTCAAGAGGAGCGGAATCCTACGAGCAGTACTTC	CASSSRGAESYEQYF
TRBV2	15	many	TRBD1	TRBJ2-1	TGTGCCAGCAGGGACGGACAGGGGGCCGGCAATGAGCAGTTCTTC	CASRDGQGAGNEQFF
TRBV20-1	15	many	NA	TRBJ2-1	TGCAGTGCTAGAGATTGGAGGGGTTCGGACAATGAGCAGTTCTTC	CSARDWRGSDNEQFF
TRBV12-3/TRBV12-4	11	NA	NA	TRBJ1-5	TGTGCCAGCAGTTCACAGGGTCCCCAGCATTTT	CASSSQGPQHF
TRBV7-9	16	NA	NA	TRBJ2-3	TGTGCCAGCAGCTTGGCCCGGGACGGAAGCACAGATACGCAGTATTTT	CASSLARDGSTDTQYF
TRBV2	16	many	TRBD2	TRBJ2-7	TGTGCCAGCAGTGGTCGCCAGACTAGCGGACGGTACGAGCAGTACTTC	CASSGRQTSGRYEQYF
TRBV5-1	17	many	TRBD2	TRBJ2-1	TGCGCCAGCAGCCCCCCTACTAGCGGGACTACCTACAATGAGCAGTTCTTC	CASSPPTSGTTYNEQFF
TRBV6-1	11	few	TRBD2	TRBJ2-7	TGTGCCACTGGGGGGGACTACGAGCAGTACTTC	CATGGDYEQYF
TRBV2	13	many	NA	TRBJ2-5	TGTGCCAGCAGTGGTGAAGGGGCGAAGACCCAGTACTTC	CASSGEGAKTQYF
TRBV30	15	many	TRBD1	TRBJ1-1	TGTGCCTGGAGTGAAGGGGGGACAGTGAACACTGAAGCTTTCTTT	CAWSEGGTVNTEAFF
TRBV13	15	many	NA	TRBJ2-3	TGTGCCAGCAGCCCTGGGTTCGCCCGCACAGATACGCAGTATTTT	CASSPGFARTDTQYF
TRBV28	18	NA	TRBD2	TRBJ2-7	TGTGCCAGCAGTTTTCGGGTAGCGGGAGGGCCCTCATCCTACGAGCAGTACTTC	CASSFRVAGGPSSYEQYF
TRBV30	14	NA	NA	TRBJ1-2	TGTGCCTGGAGCGCGCCCTTGTCCCTTGGAATCTACACCTTC	CAWSAPLSLGIYTF
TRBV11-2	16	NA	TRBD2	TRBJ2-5	TGTGCCAGCAGCTCAGACTGGACTAGCGGGGGGGAGACCCAGTACTTC	CASSSDWTSGGETQYF
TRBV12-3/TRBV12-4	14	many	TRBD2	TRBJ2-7	TGTGCCAGCAGTGCGGGAGGGCCTGACTACGAGCAGTACTTC	CASSAGGPDYEQYF
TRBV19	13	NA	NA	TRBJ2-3	TGTGCCAGTAGTCCGTGGAGACAAGATACGCAGTATTTT	CASSPWRQDTQYF
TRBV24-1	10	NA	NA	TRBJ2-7	TGTGCCACCAGTAGCCACGAGCAGTACTTC	CATSSHEQYF
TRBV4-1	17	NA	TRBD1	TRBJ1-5	TGCGCCAGCAGCCAGGGGACAGGGAACCTGTACAATCAGCCCCAGCATTTT	CASSQGTGNLYNQPQHF
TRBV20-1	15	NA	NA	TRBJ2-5	TGCAGTGCTAGAGATAGGGCTAGCAGTCAAGAGACCCAGTACTTC	CSARDRASSQETQYF
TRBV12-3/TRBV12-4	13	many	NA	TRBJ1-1	TGTGCCAGCAGCTCACTTGGGGACACTGAAGCTTTCTTT	CASSSLGDTEAFF
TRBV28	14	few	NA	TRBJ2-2	TGTGCCAGCAGTTTAAGCGCAGACACCGGGGAGCTGTTTTTT	CASSLSADTGELFF
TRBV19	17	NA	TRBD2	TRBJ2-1	TGTGCCAGTAGTGGGAGGACTAGCGGGAGTCCCTACAATGAGCAGTTCTTC	CASSGRTSGSPYNEQFF
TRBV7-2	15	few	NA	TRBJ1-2	TGTGCCAGCAGCCAAAAGGGGTCGGGGGGCTATGGCTACACCTTC	CASSQKGSGGYGYTF
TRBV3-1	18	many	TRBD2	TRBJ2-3	TGTGCCAGCAGCCCGGGACTAGCGGGGGGGCGAGGCACAGATACGCAGTATTTT	CASSPGLAGGRGTDTQYF
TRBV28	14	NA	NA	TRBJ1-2	TGTGCCAGCAGTTTATTGGACCTAAACTATGGCTACACCTTC	CASSLLDLNYGYTF
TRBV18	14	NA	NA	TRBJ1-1	TGTGCCAGCTTACTTGGGAGGGGCAAGACTGAAGCTTTCTTT	CASLLGRGKTEAFF
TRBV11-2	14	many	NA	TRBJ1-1	TGTGCCAGCAGCTTGTCAGGATCGGCCGCTGAAGCTTTCTTT	CASSLSGSAAEAFF
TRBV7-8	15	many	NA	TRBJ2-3	TGTGCCAGCAGCGCATCCGGACCGACCCAAGATACGCAGTATTTT	CASSASGPTQDTQYF
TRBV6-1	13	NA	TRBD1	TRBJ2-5	TGTGCCGCCACGGACAGGTGGCGAGAGACCCAGTACTTC	CAATDRWRETQYF
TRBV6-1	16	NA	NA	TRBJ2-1	TGTGCCAGCATTCCACTACAGGGAAAGCAGTACAATGAGCAGTTCTTC	CASIPLQGKQYNEQFF
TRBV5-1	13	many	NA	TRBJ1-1	TGCGCCAGCAGCTATAAGGGGAACACTGAAGCTTTCTTT	CASSYKGNTEAFF
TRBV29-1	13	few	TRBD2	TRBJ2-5	TGCAGCGCCCCCGGGGGGGGGCAAGAGACCCAGTACTTC	CSAPGGGQETQYF
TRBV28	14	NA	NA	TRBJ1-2	TGTGCCAGCAGTTTATCGTCACAGATTTATGGCTACACCTTC	CASSLSSQIYGYTF
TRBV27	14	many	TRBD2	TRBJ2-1	TGTGCCAGCAGTCGACTAGCGGGAGACAATGAGCAGTTCTTC	CASSRLAGDNEQFF
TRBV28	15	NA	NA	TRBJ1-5	TGTGCCACCCGGCGTAGGTACGAGCGCAATCAGCCCCAGCATTTT	CATRRRYERNQPQHF